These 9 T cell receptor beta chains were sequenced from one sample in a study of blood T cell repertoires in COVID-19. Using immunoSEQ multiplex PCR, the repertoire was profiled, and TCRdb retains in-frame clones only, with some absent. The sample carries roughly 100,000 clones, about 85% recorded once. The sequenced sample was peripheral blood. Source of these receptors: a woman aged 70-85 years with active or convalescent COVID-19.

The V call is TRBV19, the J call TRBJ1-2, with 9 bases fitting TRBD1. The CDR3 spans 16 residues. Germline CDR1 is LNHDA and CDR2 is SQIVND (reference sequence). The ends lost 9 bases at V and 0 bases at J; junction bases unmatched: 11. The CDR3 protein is CASSRSGDRANYGYTF. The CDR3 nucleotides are TGTGCCAGCTCCAGATCGGGGGACAGGGCTAACTATGGCTACACCTTC. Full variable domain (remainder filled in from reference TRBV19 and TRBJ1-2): DGGITQSPKYLFRKEGQNVTLSCEQNLNHDAMYWYRQDPGQGLRLIYYSQIVNDFQKGDIAEGYSVSREKKESFPLTVTSAQKNPTAFYLCASSRSGDRANYGYTFGSGTRLTVV.

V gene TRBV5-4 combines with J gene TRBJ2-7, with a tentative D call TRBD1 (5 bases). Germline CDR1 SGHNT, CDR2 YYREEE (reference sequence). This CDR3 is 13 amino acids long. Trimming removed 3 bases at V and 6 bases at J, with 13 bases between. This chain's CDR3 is CASSYDSYLEQYF. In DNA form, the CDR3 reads TGTGCCAGCAGCTACGACAGTTATCTCGAGCAGTACTTC.

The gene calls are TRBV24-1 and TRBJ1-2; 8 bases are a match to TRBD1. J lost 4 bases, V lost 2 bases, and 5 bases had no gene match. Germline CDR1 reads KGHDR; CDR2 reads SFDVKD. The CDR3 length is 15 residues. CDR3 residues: CATSDSGQGLYGYTF. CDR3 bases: TGTGCCACCAGTGATTCTGGACAGGGCCTCTATGGCTACACCTTC.

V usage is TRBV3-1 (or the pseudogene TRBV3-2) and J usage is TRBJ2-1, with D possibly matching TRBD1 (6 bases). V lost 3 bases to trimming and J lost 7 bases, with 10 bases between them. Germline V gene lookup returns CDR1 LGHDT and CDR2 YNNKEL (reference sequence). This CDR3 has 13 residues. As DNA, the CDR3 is TGTGCCAGCAGCCAGAACAGGGAAAATGAGCAGTTCTTC. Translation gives CASSQNRENEQFF.

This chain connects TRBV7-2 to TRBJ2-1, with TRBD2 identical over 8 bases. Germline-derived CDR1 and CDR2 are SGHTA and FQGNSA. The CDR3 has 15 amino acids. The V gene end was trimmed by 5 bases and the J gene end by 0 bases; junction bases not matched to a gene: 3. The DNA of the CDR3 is TGTGCCAGCAGCCCGACTAGCGCCTCCTACAATGAGCAGTTCTTC. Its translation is CASSPTSASYNEQFF.

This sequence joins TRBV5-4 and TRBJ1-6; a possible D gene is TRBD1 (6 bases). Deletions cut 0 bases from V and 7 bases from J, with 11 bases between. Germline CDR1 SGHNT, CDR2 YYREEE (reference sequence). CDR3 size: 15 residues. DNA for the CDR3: TGTGCCAGCAGCTTGGGGAACAGGGTCAATTCACCCCTCCACTTT. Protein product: CASSLGNRVNSPLHF.

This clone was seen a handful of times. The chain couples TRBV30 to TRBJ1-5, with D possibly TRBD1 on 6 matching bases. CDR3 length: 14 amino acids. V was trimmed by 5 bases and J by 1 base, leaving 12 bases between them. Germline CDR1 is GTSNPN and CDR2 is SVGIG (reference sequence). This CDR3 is CAWGSTGSNQPQHF. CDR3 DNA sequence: TGTGCCTGGGGCTCGACAGGAAGCAATCAGCCCCAGCATTTT.

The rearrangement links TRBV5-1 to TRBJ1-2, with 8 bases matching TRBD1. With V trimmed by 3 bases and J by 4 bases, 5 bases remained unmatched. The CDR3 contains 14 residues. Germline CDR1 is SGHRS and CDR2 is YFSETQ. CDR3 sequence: CASSSGQGPYGYTF. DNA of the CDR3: TGCGCCAGCAGCTCCGGACAGGGACCCTATGGCTACACCTTC.

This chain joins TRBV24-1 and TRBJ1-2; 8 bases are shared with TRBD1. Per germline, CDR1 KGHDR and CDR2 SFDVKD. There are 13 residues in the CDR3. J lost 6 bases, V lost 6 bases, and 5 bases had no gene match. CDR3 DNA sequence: TGTGCCACCAGTTTACAGGGGGGAAATGGCTACACCTTC. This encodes CATSLQGGNGYTF.